This T cell receptor (beta chain) was retrieved from a study of OX40 agonist ivuxolimab in advanced cancers. Background for the entire study: Ivuxolimab, which targeted the costimulatory receptor OX40 (CD134), was an agonistic, fully human IgG2 monoclonal antibody. Intravenous ivuxolimab was administered to patients every 2 weeks at six dose levels: 0.01, 0.1, 0.3, 1.5, 3 and 10 mg/kg. Among the approximately 50 dose-escalation patients, some 19 had hepatocellular carcinoma, some 15 melanoma, 9 renal cell carcinoma and 9 head and neck cancer. In the dose-escalation cohort, roughly 82% of patients were male, and the mean age was 60 years with a range of roughly 23 to 79. Patients were allowed to have had prior anti-PD-1, anti-PD-L1 or anti-CTLA-4 therapy, and roughly two fifths of the dose-escalation patients had been treated with checkpoint inhibitors. Partial responses were achieved by three dose-escalation patients, of whom one had hepatocellular carcinoma and two had cutaneous melanoma. Peripheral TCRbeta sequencing was intended to test whether TCR sequence diversity was altered and clonal T-cell expansion was caused by ivuxolimab. The monotherapy dose-escalation portion (N ≈ 50 patients) of the phase I ivuxolimab trial is reported in the paper. The full study reports these points: In partial responders in the 0.1-3.0 mg/kg groups, normalized peripheral clonal expansion was found to be among the lowest, especially among CD8+ T cells. At doses from 0.1 to 3.0 mg/kg, clonal expansion was seen in both CD4+ and CD8+ blood T cells between baseline and week 6. Low levels of normalized T-cell clonal expansion were also seen in some nonresponding patients. After ivuxolimab, CD8+ T cells had more expanded clones than CD4+ T cells on average. The antigen specificity of the clonally expanded peripheral T cells was not determined.

V loses 0 bases, J loses 6 bases, and the germline ends lie 13 bases apart. In the germline V gene, CDR1 corresponds to SGHDN and CDR2 to FVKESK. The CDR3 holds 15 amino acids from the cysteine to the phenylalanine. This entry keeps only the CDR3 DNA: 45 bases, framed from base 1. Patients with a history of autoimmune disease or receiving systemic immunosuppression were excluded from the trial. Peripheral blood for TCR sequencing was collected from all dose cohorts at baseline, on cycle 4 day 1, and on cycle 7 day 1. The samples were taken from a phase I, first-in-human, multicenter, open-label dose-escalation trial of ivuxolimab. Adults with locally advanced or metastatic melanoma, renal cell carcinoma, hepatocellular carcinoma or head and neck squamous cell carcinoma were enrolled in the trial. Before TCR sequencing, CD4+ T cells and CD8+ T cells from peripheral blood were sorted into separate populations.

Genomic DNA was extracted from sorted cells for sequencing of the TCRbeta CDR3 region. The immunoSEQ Assay was used for sequencing of TCRbeta CDR3 regions. What TCRdb holds here is the immuneACCESS table cut down to in-frame rearrangements. Part of the clones is not present; checked against another copy, under half of the missing clones reflect an unresolved V gene, and the others are unexplained. Recorded for this sample are about 98,000 clones; 85% to 95% of them occurred a single time. The ten largest clones capture around 0.28% of the sample. Note on this clone: This receptor's antigen is unknown. No qualities accompany the bases; no much larger clone lies one base away.

Sample: CD4+ or CD8+ T cells sorted from blood, taken in a trial of the OX40 agonist ivuxolimab. The source of this sequence is an adult with an advanced solid tumor such as melanoma, head and neck, liver or kidney cancer. Rearrangement joined TRBV14 to TRBJ2-3, with no D gene named confidently. The CDR3 amino acid sequence is: CASSQELLRADTQYF. The nucleotide sequence reads as follows: TGTGCCAGCAGCCAAGAATTACTTCGCGCGGATACGCAGTATTTT.